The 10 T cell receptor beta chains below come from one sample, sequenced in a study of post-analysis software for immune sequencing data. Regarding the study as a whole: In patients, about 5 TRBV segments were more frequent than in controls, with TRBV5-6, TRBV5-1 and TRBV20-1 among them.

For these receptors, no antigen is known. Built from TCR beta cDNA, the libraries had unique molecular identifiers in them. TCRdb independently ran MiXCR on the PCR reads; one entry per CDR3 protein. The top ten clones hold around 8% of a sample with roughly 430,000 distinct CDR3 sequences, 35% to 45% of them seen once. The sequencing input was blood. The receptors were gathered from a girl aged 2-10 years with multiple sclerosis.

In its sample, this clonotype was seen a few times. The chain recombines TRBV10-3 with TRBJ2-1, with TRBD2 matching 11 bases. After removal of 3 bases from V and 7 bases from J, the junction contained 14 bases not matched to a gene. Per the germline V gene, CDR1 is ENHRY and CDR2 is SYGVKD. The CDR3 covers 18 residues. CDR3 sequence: CAISDPQTTSGMENEQFF. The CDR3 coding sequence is TGTGCCATCAGTGACCCCCAAACGACTAGCGGGATGGAGAATGAGCAGTTCTTC.

CDR3 residues: CASSLDPTREQYF. The CDR3 DNA reads TGTGCCAGCAGCTTGGATCCCACTCGGGAGCAGTACTTC. The V gene is TRBV5-6, the J gene TRBJ2-7; no reliable D call. CDR1 and CDR2 (germline): SGHDT, YYEEEE. This CDR3 spans 13 amino acids. The germline V and J ends were trimmed by 0 bases and 7 bases, with 11 bases remaining between them.

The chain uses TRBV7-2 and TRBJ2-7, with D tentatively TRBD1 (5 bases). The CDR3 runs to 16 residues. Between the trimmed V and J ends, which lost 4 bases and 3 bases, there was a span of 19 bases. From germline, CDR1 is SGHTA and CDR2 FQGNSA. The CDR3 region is CASSSEQDRTFYEQYF. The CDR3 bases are TGTGCCAGCAGCTCGGAACAGGACCGTACCTTCTACGAGCAGTACTTC. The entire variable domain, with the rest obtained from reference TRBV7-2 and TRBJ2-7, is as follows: GAGVSQSPSNKVTEKGKDVELRCDPISGHTALYWYRQSLGQGLEFLIYFQGNSAPDKSGLPSDRFSAERTGGSVSTLTIQRTQQEDSAVYLCASSSEQDRTFYEQYFGPGTRLTVT.

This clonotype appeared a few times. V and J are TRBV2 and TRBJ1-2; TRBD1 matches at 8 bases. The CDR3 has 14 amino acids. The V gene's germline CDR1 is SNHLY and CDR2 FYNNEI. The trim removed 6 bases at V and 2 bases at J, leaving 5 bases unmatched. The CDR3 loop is CASSPTGDNYGYTF. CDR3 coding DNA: TGTGCCAGCAGCCCGACAGGGGACAACTATGGCTACACCTTC.

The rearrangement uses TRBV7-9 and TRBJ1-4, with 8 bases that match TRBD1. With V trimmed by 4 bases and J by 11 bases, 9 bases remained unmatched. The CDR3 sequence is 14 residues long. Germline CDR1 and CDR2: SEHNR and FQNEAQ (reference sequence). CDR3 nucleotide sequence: TGTGCCAGCAGCTCCGGACAGGGAGCCTGGAAACTGTTTTTT. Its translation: CASSSGQGAWKLFF.

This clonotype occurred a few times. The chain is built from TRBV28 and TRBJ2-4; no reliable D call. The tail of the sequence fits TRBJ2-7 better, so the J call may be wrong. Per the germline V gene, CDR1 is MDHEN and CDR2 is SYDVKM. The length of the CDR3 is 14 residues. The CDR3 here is CASSPLTPSYEQYF. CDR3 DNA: TGTGCCAGCAGTCCCCTAACGCCCAGCTACGAGCAGTACTTC.

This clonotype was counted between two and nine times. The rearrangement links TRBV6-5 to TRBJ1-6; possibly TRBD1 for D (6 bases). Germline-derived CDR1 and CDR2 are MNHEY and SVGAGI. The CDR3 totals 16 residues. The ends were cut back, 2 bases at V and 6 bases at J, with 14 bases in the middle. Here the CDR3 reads CASSYEGGLGNSPLHF. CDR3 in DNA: TGTGCCAGCAGTTACGAAGGGGGACTGGGTAATTCACCCCTCCACTTT.

In DNA, the CDR3 is TGTGCCATCAGTGCTACAGCGAATTCACCCCTCCACTTT. Its protein product is CAISATANSPLHF. This chain connects TRBV10-3 to TRBJ1-6, with D unclear. The germline V and J ends were trimmed by 4 bases and 7 bases, with 8 bases remaining between them. Germline V gives CDR1 ENHRY, CDR2 SYGVKD. The CDR3 has 13 residues.

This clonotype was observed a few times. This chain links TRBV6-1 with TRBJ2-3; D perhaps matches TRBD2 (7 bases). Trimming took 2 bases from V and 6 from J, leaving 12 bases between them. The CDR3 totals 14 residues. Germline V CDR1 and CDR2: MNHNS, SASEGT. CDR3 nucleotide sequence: TGTGCCAGCAGTGAATTAGGGGGGGCGGATACGCAGTATTTT. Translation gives CASSELGGADTQYF.

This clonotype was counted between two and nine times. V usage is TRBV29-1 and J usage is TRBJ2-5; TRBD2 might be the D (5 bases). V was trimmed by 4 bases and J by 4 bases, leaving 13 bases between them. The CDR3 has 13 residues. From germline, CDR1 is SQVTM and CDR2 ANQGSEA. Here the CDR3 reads CSVVRGSPETQYF. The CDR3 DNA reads TGCAGCGTTGTCCGGGGTTCTCCAGAGACCCAGTACTTC.